This T cell receptor beta chain originates from a study of T cell clonotyping in hematopoietic cell transplantation (dated by TCRdb to the early 2020s). For the wider study: In the study, around 130 blood samples were gathered from 35 consecutive transplant recipients and their related donors. Recruitment of patients ran from 2015 to early 2017, and follow-up continued until September 2020 or until death. The study at large found these results: Broader posttransplant TCR repertoire diversity was predicted by donor and pretransplant recipient Inverse Simpson Index values. The sample size was limited, and because cells were not sorted, the contributions of CD4 and CD8 repertoires could not be separated. After transplant, TCR diversity in recipients dropped, and pathologically expanded clonotypes increased progressively from day 30 to day 180. Overlap with donor repertoires was found for only a small fraction of recipient repertoires, with over 97% found to appear de novo at the given depth.

Including the terminal cysteine and phenylalanine, the CDR3 comprises 15 residues. Kept here is only the CDR3 DNA, which spans 45 bases and is read in frame from base 1. At the junction V is shortened by 6 bases and J by 3 bases, with 17 bases in between. The germline V gene supplies CDR1 SNHLY and CDR2 FYNNEI. Comment on this clone: Its target antigen remains unknown. No qualities accompany the bases; no much larger clone lies one base away.

The sample's time point label, in plain terms: 30 days after allo-HCT. Blood from recipients was drawn about 28 days before transplant and again at days 30, 100 and 180 after transplant. Nuclei Lysis Solution was used to extract genomic DNA from fresh or cryopreserved unfractionated peripheral blood mononuclear cells. With the immunoSEQ assay, which is a bias-controlled multiplex PCR relying on V- and J-specific primers, TCR beta CDR3 regions were amplified from genomic DNA. In a second PCR step, the CDR3 amplicons were tagged with a proprietary barcode plus Illumina adapter sequences. CDR3 libraries were sequenced on an Illumina MiSeq instrument. On the authors' methods: Export and quality control were done with immunoSEQ Analyzer 3.0, while downstream analyses used R Bioconductor and Immunarch. Only productive rearrangements in the normalized downsampled data set were used to calculate repertoire metrics. In the normalized cohort, clonotypes with more than 5 templates were defined as pathologically expanded. The Inverse Simpson Index was used to measure repertoire diversity. The non-normalized data set was used for CMV-specificity analyses so that all clonotypes could be captured. TCRdb mirrors the immuneACCESS table, restricted to in-frame sequences. Some clones are absent from its copies; in checked studies, under half trace to an unresolved V gene, and the reason for the others is unknown. Clone size and V and J calls were adopted from that table, with D and trimming inferred from the DNA. Across this sample there are 6,000 to 6,500 clones, with about 30% seen only once. The ten largest make up less than 20% of the sample.

The clonotype comes from a female patient aged 45 to 65 who had an allogeneic stem cell transplant from an unrelated donor, so the T cells may come from the graft donor. Some clones in this sample may be carry-over from other donors' samples. This specimen consisted of peripheral blood mononuclear cells, obtained 30 days after allogeneic stem cell transplant. The rearrangement joined TRBV2 to TRBJ1-1; no confident D gene assignment can be made. The CDR3 loop reads CASRPTGIWYTEAFF. The base sequence is TGTGCCAGCAGACCAACCGGGATATGGTACACTGAAGCTTTCTTT.